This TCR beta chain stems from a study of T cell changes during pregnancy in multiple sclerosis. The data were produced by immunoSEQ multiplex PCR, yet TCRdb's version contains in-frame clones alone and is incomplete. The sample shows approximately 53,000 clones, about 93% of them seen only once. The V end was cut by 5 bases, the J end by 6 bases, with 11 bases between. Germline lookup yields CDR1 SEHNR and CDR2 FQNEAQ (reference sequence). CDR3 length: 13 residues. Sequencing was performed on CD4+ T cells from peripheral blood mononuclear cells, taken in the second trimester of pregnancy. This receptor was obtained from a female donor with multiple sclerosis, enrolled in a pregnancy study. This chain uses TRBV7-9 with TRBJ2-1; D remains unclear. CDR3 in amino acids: CASSASIANEQFF. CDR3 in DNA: TGTGCCAGCAGCGCCTCCATAGCCAATGAGCAGTTCTTC.